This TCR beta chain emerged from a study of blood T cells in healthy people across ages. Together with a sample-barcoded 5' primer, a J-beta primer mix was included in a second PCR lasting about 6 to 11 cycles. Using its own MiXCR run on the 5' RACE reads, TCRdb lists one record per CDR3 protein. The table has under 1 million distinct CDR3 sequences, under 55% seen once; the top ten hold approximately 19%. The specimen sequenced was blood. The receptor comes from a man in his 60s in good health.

The CDR3 loop reads CASSSPGYSEKLFF. The CDR3 bases are TGTGCCAGCAGTTCACCAGGGTATTCGGAAAAACTGTTTTTT. The V and J genes are TRBV12-3 or TRBV12-4 and TRBJ1-4; D might be TRBD1 (5 bases). The CDR3 is 14 amino acids. Trimming cost V 4 bases and J 8 bases, with 14 bases left between them.